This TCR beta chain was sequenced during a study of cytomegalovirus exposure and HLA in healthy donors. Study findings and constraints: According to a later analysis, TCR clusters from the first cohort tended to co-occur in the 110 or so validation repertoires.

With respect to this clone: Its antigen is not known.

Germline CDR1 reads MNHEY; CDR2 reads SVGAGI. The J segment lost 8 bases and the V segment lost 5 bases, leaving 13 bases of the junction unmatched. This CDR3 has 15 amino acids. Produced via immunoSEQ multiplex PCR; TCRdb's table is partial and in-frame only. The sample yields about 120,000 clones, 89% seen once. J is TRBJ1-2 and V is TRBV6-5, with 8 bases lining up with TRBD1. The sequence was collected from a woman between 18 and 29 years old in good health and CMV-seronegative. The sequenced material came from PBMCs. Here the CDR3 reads CASSGAGQVWWGYTF. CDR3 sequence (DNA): TGTGCCAGCAGTGGCGCGGGACAGGTTTGGTGGGGCTACACCTTC.